Shown below are 6 T cell receptor beta chains from a single sample sequenced in a study of T cell changes during pregnancy in multiple sclerosis. The assay was immunoSEQ multiplex PCR, and TCRdb's table has in-frame clones only and misses some. The sample gives under 95,000 clones, 85% to 95% of which show up once; about 1% is in the top ten. The sample consisted of peripheral blood, taken in the second trimester of pregnancy. These receptors were taken from a female donor in good health, enrolled as a control in a pregnancy study.

The CDR3 nucleotides read TGTGCCAGCAGCTTCGGGGACACCTCTCCCTATGGCTACACCTTC. As protein: CASSFGDTSPYGYTF. V is TRBV5-5 and J is TRBJ1-2; TRBD1 is a possible D gene (6 bases). Trimming stripped 2 bases from V and 4 bases from J, with 15 bases between. The CDR3 spans 15 residues. Per the germline V gene, CDR1 is SGHKS and CDR2 is YYEKEE (reference sequence).

V is TRBV29-1 and J is TRBJ2-1, with 10 bases that match TRBD2. The CDR3 extends over 14 amino acids. Germline lookup yields CDR1 SQVTM and CDR2 ANQGSEA. With 6 bases clipped from V and 8 bases from J, the junction kept 10 bases outside the gene matches. CDR3: CSVWSGRAIDEQFF. The CDR3 DNA sequence: TGCAGCGTCTGGAGCGGGAGGGCCATCGATGAGCAGTTCTTC.

This clone was seen a handful of times. The chain links TRBV5-6 to TRBJ1-2, with 11 bases identical to TRBD1. The germline V gene encodes CDR1 SGHDT and CDR2 YYEEEE. V gave up 3 bases and J gave up 7 bases; unmatched junction bases: 5. The CDR3 length is 14 residues. In DNA form, the CDR3 reads TGTGCCAGCAGCTCCGGACAGGGGGCTTTTGGCTACACCTTC. As protein: CASSSGQGAFGYTF.

The rearrangement joins TRBV7-9 to TRBJ1-1; 9 bases are shared with TRBD1. J was trimmed by 1 base and V by 1 base; bases with no gene match: 1. Germline-derived CDR1 and CDR2 are SEHNR and FQNEAQ (reference sequence). CDR3 length equals 15 residues. The CDR3: CASSLGDRANTEAFF. The CDR3 DNA is TGTGCCAGCAGCTTAGGGGACAGGGCGAACACTGAAGCTTTCTTT.

The chain carries TRBV5-4 and TRBJ2-3, with 11 nucleotides matching TRBD2. Germline-derived CDR1 and CDR2 are SGHNT and YYREEE (reference sequence). CDR3 length equals 16 residues. Unmatched junction bases numbered 8, after V lost 3 bases and J lost 5 bases. DNA of the CDR3: TGTGCCAGCAGCTCCAGGCTAGCGGGAGGTGTAGATACGCAGTATTTT. This sequence encodes CASSSRLAGGVDTQYF.

The V and J genes are TRBV5-1 and TRBJ2-3, with D maybe TRBD2 (6 bases). Germline V gene sequence: CDR1 SGHRS, CDR2 YFSETQ. The ends were cut back, 5 bases at V and 0 bases at J, with 13 bases in the middle. This CDR3 comprises 15 residues. CDR3 DNA sequence: TGCGCCAGCAGGGGCGGCGGGATAAGCACAGATACGCAGTATTTT. The encoded protein is CASRGGGISTDTQYF.